This T cell receptor beta chain was retrieved from a study of T cell changes during pregnancy in multiple sclerosis. Profiled with immunoSEQ multiplex PCR; TCRdb holds only in-frame clones, not every one. The sample lists just under 45,000 clones; 90% to 97% were seen once. Losses at the gene ends were 5 bases for V and 8 bases for J; bases not matched to a gene: 10. Germline V gene lookup returns CDR1 LNHDA and CDR2 SQIVND (reference sequence). The CDR3 extends over 15 amino acids. Material: peripheral blood, obtained in the second trimester of pregnancy. The source is a female donor with multiple sclerosis, enrolled in a pregnancy study. The gene calls are TRBV19 and TRBJ1-4, with 8 bases fitting TRBD1. CDR3 nucleotide sequence: TGTGCCAGTAGTGACGGACAGGGAGGAAGAGAAAAACTGTTTTTT. Its protein product is CASSDGQGGREKLFF.